The rows below give T cell receptor beta chains drawn from one sample of a study of cytomegalovirus exposure and HLA in healthy donors. Repertoires were generated with immunoSEQ multiplex PCR, while TCRdb's copy carries only in-frame clones and drops some. The table shows more than 95,000 clones, with 70% to 80% occurring only once. The sample comprised PBMCs. The source of these receptors is a middle-aged man in good health and CMV-seronegative. CDR3s include the opening cysteine and the closing phenylalanine or tryptophan. A D gene is named only where the DNA matches it firmly. The size entry is marked missing in some rows and otherwise reads once, few, many or a size class.

>TRBJ2-3|TRBV18|NA|NA
CASSPRETDTQYF
TGTGCCAGCTCACCCCGCGAGACAGATACGCAGTATTTT
>TRBJ2-2|TRBV5-4|NA|TRBD2
CASSLIGGRDGELFF
TGTGCCAGCAGCTTGATCGGGGGGAGGGACGGGGAGCTGTTTTTT
>TRBJ2-7|TRBV6-5|NA|TRBD1
CASSYSVRGPYEQYF
TGTGCCAGCAGTTACTCGGTCAGGGGGCCTTACGAGCAGTACTTC
>TRBJ2-7|TRBV21-1|NA|NA
CASSIRQGDPYEQYF
TGTGCCAGCAGTATCCGGCAGGGGGACCCCTACGAGCAGTACTTC
>TRBJ2-3|TRBV13|NA|TRBD2
CASSLGPWTSGRSTDTQYF
TGTGCCAGCAGCTTAGGCCCCTGGACTAGCGGGAGGAGCACAGATACGCAGTATTTT
>TRBJ2-7|TRBV25-1|NA|TRBD1
CASKGAPAYEQYF
TGTGCCAGCAAGGGGGCACCTGCCTACGAGCAGTACTTC
>TRBJ1-5|TRBV28|NA|TRBD1
CASSASLTGGIHQPQHF
TGTGCCAGCAGTGCCAGCCTCACAGGGGGCATCCATCAGCCCCAGCATTTT
>TRBJ1-1|TRBV5-1|NA|NA
CASSYYRNTEAFF
TGCGCCAGCAGCTATTACAGGAACACTGAAGCTTTCTTT
>TRBJ1-6|TRBV28|few|NA
CASRGRTASSYNSPLHF
TGTGCCAGCAGGGGCCGGACTGCTAGCTCCTATAATTCACCCCTCCACTTT
>TRBJ2-1|TRBV10-3|NA|TRBD2
CAISGGGARDNEQFF
TGTGCCATCAGTGGCGGGGGGGCGCGAGACAATGAGCAGTTCTTC
>TRBJ2-2|TRBV19|NA|TRBD1
CASSINRGSTGELFF
TGTGCCAGTAGTATTAACAGGGGATCCACCGGGGAGCTGTTTTTT
>TRBJ2-7|TRBV19|NA|TRBD1
CASSPGQGGYEQYF
TGTGCCAGTAGTCCCGGACAGGGGGGCTACGAGCAGTACTTC
>TRBJ1-5|TRBV28|few|TRBD1
CASSSGQINQPQHF
TGTGCCAGCAGTTCGGGACAGATCAATCAGCCCCAGCATTTT
>TRBJ1-5|TRBV19|NA|NA
CASSIQGPQPQHF
TGTGCCAGTAGTATACAGGGGCCTCAGCCCCAGCATTTT
>TRBJ1-6|TRBV2|few|TRBD1
CASARQGPGWSNSPLHF
TGTGCCAGCGCCAGACAGGGGCCTGGATGGAGTAATTCACCCCTCCACTTT
>TRBJ2-1|TRBV5-1|NA|TRBD2
CASSFYGLAEYNEQFF
TGCGCCAGCAGCTTTTATGGACTAGCGGAATACAATGAGCAGTTCTTC
>TRBJ2-1|TRBV7-3|NA|TRBD2
CASSLEGTSGRNEQFF
TGTGCCAGCAGCTTAGAGGGGACTAGCGGGAGGAATGAGCAGTTCTTC
>TRBJ1-6|TRBV11-3|NA|TRBD1
CASSLGTGVTSPLHF
TGTGCCAGCAGCTTGGGGACAGGGGTTACCTCACCCCTCCACTTT
>TRBJ2-2|TRBV19|NA|TRBD2
CASTDGGQGSSGSFGELFF
TGTGCCAGTACTGATGGTGGACAGGGATCTAGCGGGAGCTTCGGGGAGCTGTTTTTT
>TRBJ2-1|TRBV9|few|TRBD1
CASRPGTGGDGEQFF
TGTGCCAGCAGGCCCGGGACAGGTGGGGACGGTGAGCAGTTCTTC
>TRBJ2-7|TRBV9|NA|TRBD1
CASSAGGGPAYEQYF
TGTGCCAGCAGCGCAGGGGGCGGGCCCGCCTACGAGCAGTACTTC
>TRBJ2-1|TRBV9|NA|NA
CASSVVERVVYNEQFF
TGTGCCAGCAGCGTAGTGGAGCGGGTCGTCTACAATGAGCAGTTCTTC
>TRBJ1-1|TRBV27|NA|TRBD1
CASGPRNRGLDTEAFF
TGTGCCAGCGGCCCCCGAAACAGGGGGCTGGACACTGAAGCTTTCTTT
>TRBJ2-5|TRBV28|NA|NA
CASSLTMETQYF
TGTGCCAGCAGTCTCACTATGGAGACCCAGTACTTC
>TRBJ1-5|TRBV7-8|NA|NA
CASSAPGYQPQHF
TGTGCCAGCAGCGCCCCGGGTTATCAGCCCCAGCATTTT
>TRBJ2-3|TRBV7-9|NA|TRBD2
CASSLAPAGGTDTQYF
TGTGCCAGCAGCTTAGCGCCAGCGGGGGGCACAGATACGCAGTATTTT
>TRBJ2-5|TRBV5-6|NA|NA
CASNGGSGETQYF
TGTGCCAGCAACGGCGGCTCGGGGGAGACCCAGTACTTC
>TRBJ1-5|TRBV11-2|NA|TRBD1
CASSFRQGRNQPQHF
TGTGCCAGCAGCTTCAGACAGGGGCGCAATCAGCCCCAGCATTTT
>TRBJ2-7|TRBV6-5|NA|TRBD1
CASSYDGTAYEQYF
TGTGCCAGCAGTTACGATGGGACAGCCTACGAGCAGTACTTC
>TRBJ1-1|TRBV30|few|NA
CAWSVLTEAFF
TGTGCCTGGAGTGTACTTACTGAAGCTTTCTTT
>TRBJ1-1|TRBV6-5|NA|TRBD1
CASSYVHRGNTEAFF
TGTGCCAGCAGTTACGTCCACAGGGGGAACACTGAAGCTTTCTTT